This TCR beta chain originates from a study of technical replicates of blood from a handful of donors. The germline CDR1 and CDR2 sequences are SQVTM and ANQGSEA. The V gene lost 5 bases and the J gene lost 6 bases, with 11 bases spanning the gap. The CDR3 has 12 residues. Profiling relied on immunoSEQ multiplex PCR, and the TCRdb table lists in-frame clones only, not all of them. The sample gives about 83,000 clones, 92% of which show up once; 0.25% to 0.3% is in the top ten. This TCR was recovered from a human donor in good health. Sequences were obtained from T cells isolated from PBMCs. The chain has TRBV29-1 and TRBJ1-5; D is undetermined. In DNA form, the CDR3 reads TGCAGCGTTTCGGACTCGGGTCAGCCCCAGCATTTT. Amino acid sequence: CSVSDSGQPQHF.